A selection of T cell receptor beta chains follows, all from one sample in a study of shared clonotypes between healthy human individuals. Sequenced by immunoSEQ multiplex PCR; TCRdb stores in-frame clones only, minus some. The sample shows about 2 million clones, 95% of them seen only once. The sequencing sample was made of naive CD4+ T cells sorted from blood. The origin of the receptors is a man aged 18 to 30 in good health. CDR3s include the opening cysteine and the closing phenylalanine or tryptophan. D genes are given only for firm matches. Not all rows give a size; the values are once, few, many and, for expanded clones, a class.

CDR3 length	clone size	V gene	D gene	J gene	CDR3 DNA	CDR3 protein
12	.	TRBV28	.	TRBJ2-7	TGTGCCAGCAGTTTAGGGTTTTGGGAGCAGTACTTC	CASSLGFWEQYF
14	.	TRBV10-3	TRBD2	TRBJ2-3	TGTGCCATCAGCTGGACTAGAGGGACAGATACGCAGTATTTT	CAISWTRGTDTQYF
16	.	TRBV18	.	TRBJ2-2	TGTGCCAGCTCACCAATCCATAAGACCGTGACCGGGGAGCTGTTTTTT	CASSPIHKTVTGELFF
13	.	TRBV4-3	.	TRBJ1-5	TGCGCCAGCAGCCAAGATACCAATCAGCCCCAGCATTTT	CASSQDTNQPQHF
11	.	TRBV20-1	.	TRBJ1-1	TGCAGTGCTAGTCTCTCCGAGACGGCTTTCTTT	CSASLSETAFF
14	.	TRBV7-6	TRBD2	TRBJ2-2	TGTGCCTCACGACTAGCGGGAGGGACCGGGGAGCTGTTTTTT	CASRLAGGTGELFF
15	.	TRBV18	TRBD1	TRBJ1-6	TGTGCCAGCTCACCCGGACAGGGCATCCTTTCACCCCTCCACTTT	CASSPGQGILSPLHF
15	once	TRBV5-1	TRBD1	TRBJ1-4	TGCGCCAGCAGCCTAGGGGGACAGGGTAATGAAAAACTGTTTTTT	CASSLGGQGNEKLFF
17	.	TRBV5-6	TRBD1	TRBJ2-1	TGTGCCAGCAGCTCCTCTCCCGGGACAGGGTCCTACAATGAGCAGTTCTTC	CASSSSPGTGSYNEQFF
16	.	TRBV30	TRBD1	TRBJ1-6	TGTGCCTGGAGTGTACGTTTAGGACAGGGTAAAGGACTCCTCCACTTT	CAWSVRLGQGKGLLHF
15	.	TRBV6-5	TRBD2	TRBJ2-5	TGTGCCAGCAGTGCTAGCGGGGGGGCCACGGAGACCCAGTACTTC	CASSASGGATETQYF
17	few	TRBV10-3	TRBD1	TRBJ2-5	TGTGCCATCAGTGAGTCGAGGATGGACAGGGGGAAAGAGACCCAGTACTTC	CAISESRMDRGKETQYF
18	.	TRBV1	.	TRBJ1-2	TGCACCAGCAGCCCGCAGGGACAGCCCGTGGACTTTAACTATGGCTACACCTTC	CTSSPQGQPVDFNYGYTF
17	.	TRBV5-6	.	TRBJ2-6	TGTGCCAGCAGCTTGGCGCTACTTAGCTCTGGGGCCAACGTCCTGACTTTC	CASSLALLSSGANVLTF
14	.	TRBV5-1	.	TRBJ2-2	TGCGCCAGCAGTGGCACTCTTAACACCGGGGAGCTGTTTTTT	CASSGTLNTGELFF
12	.	TRBV4-3	.	TRBJ1-3	TGCGCCAGCAGCCACAACAGGGAGGCAAGATATTTT	CASSHNREARYF
11	.	TRBV29-1	TRBD1	TRBJ2-7	TGCAGCGCCGGGACAGGGGTTGAGCAGTACTTC	CSAGTGVEQYF
13	.	TRBV7-2	.	TRBJ2-3	TGTGCCAGCAGCCAGGGGCCCGGGAATACGCAGTATTTT	CASSQGPGNTQYF
13	.	TRBV10-3	TRBD2	TRBJ2-7	TGTGCCATCAGCCGAGTCGGGGGGTTCGAGCAGTACTTC	CAISRVGGFEQYF
18	.	TRBV6-1	.	TRBJ2-5	TGTGCCAGCAGTGAAGCGCCGCAAACAGGAGAGTCCCAAGAGACCCAGTACTTC	CASSEAPQTGESQETQYF
17	.	TRBV11-2	TRBD2	TRBJ2-4	TGTGCCAGCAGCCCGGGACTAGCGGGAATAGCCAAAAACATTCAGTACTTC	CASSPGLAGIAKNIQYF
17	.	TRBV6-1	.	TRBJ1-5	TGTGCCAGCAGTGAAGCGCTTCGGGGGTCCGGCGATCAGCCCCAGCATTTT	CASSEALRGSGDQPQHF
16	.	TRBV10-3	.	TRBJ1-3	TGTGCCATCAGTGTGGGGGATCTAGGCTCTGGAAACACCATATATTTT	CAISVGDLGSGNTIYF
14	.	TRBV5-6	TRBD1	TRBJ1-6	TGTGCCAGCAGCTTGGACAGGGGGCATTCACCCCTCCACTTT	CASSLDRGHSPLHF